This TCR beta chain is from a study of blood T cells in healthy people across ages (dated by TCRdb to the mid-2010s). As for the study more broadly: In model experiments, template switching captured roughly one uniquely barcoded TCR beta cDNA molecule for every two T cells. Two additional independent replicas of 1 million unique cDNA reads from the same blood draw were analyzed for two donors (one aged 18 to 30 and one aged 80 or older). Using deep sequencing normalized with unique cDNA molecular identifiers, the study measured how TCR beta repertoire diversity changes with age. Four age groups were formed from the donors: young (average about 15 years), middle-aged (around 41), aged (about 62) and long-lived (about 80).

The roughly 38 donors, aged about 6 to 95 years, were systemically healthy Caucasian individuals from Russia. Approximately 9.7 milliliters of peripheral blood were drawn from each donor into EDTA-treated Vacutainer tubes. PBMCs were isolated by Ficoll-Paque density-gradient centrifugation, with at least 7 million obtained per sample. Trizol reagent was used to extract total RNA from the PBMCs, yielding at least 5.5 micrograms per sample. The percentages of naive CD45RAhigh/CD27high T cells were determined by flow cytometry on a PBMC aliquot from every donor. Libraries were constructed by 5' RACE. TCRdb records Illumina HiSeq 2500 as the sequencer. A second PCR of roughly 6 to 11 cycles was run with a J-beta primer mix and a sample-barcoded 5' primer. A unique molecular identifier was introduced onto each TCR beta cDNA molecule by a template-switch 5' adaptor carrying 12 random nucleotides. At least 2.5 million CDR3-containing paired-end reads were obtained from each sample. First-strand cDNA synthesis was performed from all RNA using the Mint cDNA synthesis kit, with priming by a TRBC-specific oligonucleotide. Following uracil-DNA glycosylase treatment, a first 18-cycle PCR with universal primers M1SS and BC2_uni_R was performed on all cDNA. From the authors' description of their analysis: For normalization, 1 million high-quality reads, each with a distinct molecular identifier, were randomly selected from each sample. Reads with shared molecular identifiers were discarded instead of being binned into consensus sequences. MiTCR, set to a Q25 quality threshold and the strictest error-elimination algorithm, was used for CDR3 identification, clonotype clustering and error correction. A nonparametric unseen species model with Euler transformation was used to estimate lower-bound total TCR beta diversity. The raw public reads went through TCRdb reprocessing: fastp at Q25, MiXCR clone calling, in-frame beta chains kept. Identical CDR3 protein sequences are pooled into one entry, listed with their most common genes and DNA. The authors' filters were not applied to this entry. A total of more than 900,000 distinct CDR3 sequences appear in this sample, just under 30% of them only once. More than 8.5% of the sample is held by the ten biggest clonotypes.

This clonotype has a count of ten or more. The specificity of this receptor is unknown. The input lacks base qualities; no much larger clone sits a single base away. Overall results and qualifications from the work: Observed TCR beta diversity per million T cells fell roughly linearly with age, and a significant reduction was already apparent by age approximately 41. Compared with the aged group, more naive CD4+ T cells, fewer expanded clones and increased TCR diversity were shown by the long-lived group, suggesting age selection. A strong correlation was found between observed TCR beta diversity and the percentage of naive T cells measured by flow cytometry. Estimates of total diversity based on one million sequenced T cells were regarded as lower bounds and as underestimates. Since profiling was done on bulk unsorted PBMCs, naive and antigen-experienced compartments could not be conclusively compared. Because the CMV infection status of the donors was unknown, age-related changes in expanded clonotypes may potentially have been confounded.

These data also formed part of another study, on T cells of mothers and their children. As the second study states: Nine systemically healthy Caucasian individuals served as donors, namely three mothers together with their six children. cDNA synthesis used all of the extracted RNA, with around 1.5 ug of RNA in each 15 ul reaction. In the second PCR, the M1S primer introduced both the sample barcodes and 2-4 random nucleotides. Over 9 million TCR beta CDR3 reads came from each mother, compared with a few million reads from each child. In both related and unrelated pairs, thymic selection shapes the output of TCR recombination in a similar way, with inherited differences having only a minor effect. Related mother-child pairs always showed normalized repertoire overlap that was slightly higher than in unrelated mother-child pairs, though the difference was never significant. With a sensitivity of 90 to 100 clones per million clonotypes, no persistent microchimeric T cell clones were detected. The study used deep NGS to compare TCR beta repertoires of mothers and children, seeking features distinguishing related mother-child pairs from unrelated individuals. On average, the children were approximately 11 +/- 4 years old, while the mothers were approximately 40 +/- 4 years old. After adapter ligation with NEBNext reagents, the libraries were sequenced on Illumina HiSeq 2000 with 100+100 nt paired-end reads. To avoid cross-contamination, the mother libraries and the child libraries were prepared a month apart and sequenced in separate runs. For each donor, somewhere between roughly 450,000 and 2,000,000 distinct TCR beta clonotypes were identified. Naive TCR beta clonotypes were estimated from low-frequency clonotypes matched to each donor's FACS-determined naive share, without sorting.

The source is a woman aged 40 to 49 in good health. What was sequenced was blood.

The CDR3 here reads CASSLKRVPTYNEQFF. The DNA sequence is TGTGCCAGCAGCTTAAAAAGGGTTCCCACCTACAATGAGCAGTTCTTC. The sequence is built from TRBV7-8 and TRBJ2-1, with no confidently assigned D gene. CDR1 SGHVS and CDR2 FQNEAQ are derived from the germline V gene. The CDR3 sequence holds 16 residues, the cysteine and phenylalanine included. Left in the record is the CDR3 DNA by itself, 48 bases read in frame from the first base. Trimming costs V 2 bases and J 2 bases, and their ends lie 13 bases apart.